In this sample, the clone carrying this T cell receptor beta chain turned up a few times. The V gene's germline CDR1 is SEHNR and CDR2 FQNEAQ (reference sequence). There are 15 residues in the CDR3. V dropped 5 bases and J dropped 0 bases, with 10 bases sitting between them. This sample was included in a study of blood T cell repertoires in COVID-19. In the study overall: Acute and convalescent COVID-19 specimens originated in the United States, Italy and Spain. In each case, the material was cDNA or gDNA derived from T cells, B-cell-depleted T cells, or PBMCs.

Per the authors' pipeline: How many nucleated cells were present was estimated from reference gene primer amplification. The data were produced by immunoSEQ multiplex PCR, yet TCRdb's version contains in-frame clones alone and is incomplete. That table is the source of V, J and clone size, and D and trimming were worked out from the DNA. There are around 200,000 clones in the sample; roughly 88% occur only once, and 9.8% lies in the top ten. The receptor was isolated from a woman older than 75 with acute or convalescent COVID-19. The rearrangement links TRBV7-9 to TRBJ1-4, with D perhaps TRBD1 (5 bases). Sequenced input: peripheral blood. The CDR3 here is CASSLGTATNEKLFF. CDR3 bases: TGTGCCAGCAGCCTGGGGACTGCAACTAATGAAAAACTGTTTTTT. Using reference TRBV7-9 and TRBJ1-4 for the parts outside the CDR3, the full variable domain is DTGVSQNPRHKITKRGQNVTFRCDPISEHNRLYWYRQTLGQGPEFLTYFQNEAQLEKSRLLSDRFSAERPKGSFSTLEIQRTEQGDSAMYLCASSLGTATNEKLFFGSGTQLSVL.